This TCR beta chain comes out of a study of blood T cell repertoires in COVID-19. Study as a whole: Sample material is recorded as cDNA or gDNA derived from T cells, B-cell-depleted T cells, or PBMCs.

The V end lost 1 base, the J end lost 0 bases, and 8 bases lay between the germline ends. The germline CDR1 and CDR2 sequences are SGHRS and YFSETQ. The CDR3 is made up of 15 amino acids. The repertoire was sequenced with immunoSEQ multiplex PCR; TCRdb's copy has only in-frame clones and lacks some. The table has some 180,000 clones, more than 75% seen once; the top ten hold around 2.5%. Sequencing input: peripheral blood. The origin of this receptor is a woman older than 75 with COVID-19, enrolled during active disease. The chain employs TRBV5-1 and TRBJ1-3; D call uncertain. The CDR3 spells CASSLSITSGNTIYF. As DNA, the CDR3 is TGCGCCAGCAGCTTGTCTATCACCTCTGGAAACACCATATATTTT.